Shown below are 12 T cell receptor beta chains from a single sample sequenced in a study of blood T cell repertoires in COVID-19. Data came from immunoSEQ multiplex PCR; TCRdb stores just in-frame clones and leaves some out. The sample shows under 300,000 clones, 91% of them seen only once. Sequencing was done on a sample of PBMCs or T cells enriched from blood (not recorded which). The receptor set was obtained from a human donor in a cohort exposed to, infected with or recovered from COVID-19 (not recorded which). The donor label of this sample is uncertain.

In DNA, the CDR3 is TGTGCTAGTGGTTTGGACCTGACAGGGTCGAACGAGCAGTACTTC. This codes for CASGLDLTGSNEQYF. This chain uses TRBV12-5 with TRBJ2-7, with TRBD1 matching over 7 bases. This CDR3 is built from 15 residues. Trimming removed 1 base from V and 5 bases from J; junction bases left unmatched: 8. Germline V gene data show CDR1 as LGHNT and CDR2 as FRNRAP.

CDR3 in DNA: TGTGCCAGCGGGGCTAGGATATTAGTCGCCAATGAGCAGTTCTTC. This gives the protein CASGARILVANEQFF. V and J are TRBV6-5 and TRBJ2-1, with D maybe TRBD1 (5 bases). Germline V gives CDR1 MNHEY, CDR2 SVGAGI. The germline V and J ends were trimmed by 8 bases and 6 bases, with 20 bases remaining between them. The CDR3 is 15 residues long.

This rearrangement joins TRBV11-3 to TRBJ2-1; 8 nucleotides align to TRBD2. Germline V gene lookup returns CDR1 SGHNT and CDR2 YENEEA. Trimming took 6 bases from V and 7 from J; bases not matched to a gene: 8. This CDR3 contains 14 residues. The CDR3 DNA follows: TGTGCCAGCAGTCACTCCTCGGGGGGGAATGAGCAGTTCTTC. Amino acids: CASSHSSGGNEQFF.

The chain links TRBV19 to TRBJ2-2; 8 bases map to TRBD2. V gave up 7 bases and J gave up 0 bases; unmatched junction bases: 4. The CDR3 extends over 15 amino acids. Germline values: CDR1 LNHDA, CDR2 SQIVND (reference sequence). CDR3 region: CASTPGGTNTGELFF. Here the CDR3 DNA reads TGTGCCAGTACCCCGGGGGGGACGAACACCGGGGAGCTGTTTTTT.

This clone was observed a single time. The J gene is TRBJ2-1, the V gene TRBV28, with D perhaps matching TRBD1 (5 bases). The V and J ends lost 7 bases and 8 bases respectively, with 24 bases between them. The CDR3 covers 16 residues. Germline CDR1 and CDR2: MDHEN and SYDVKM. CDR3 DNA sequence: TGTGCCAGCAATCTTAGAGGCAGGGTGTCCGGCGATGAGCAGTTCTTC. It yields the protein CASNLRGRVSGDEQFF.

The chain joins TRBV27 to TRBJ2-7; no reliable D call. The CDR3 extends over 14 amino acids. Between the trimmed V and J ends, which lost 8 bases and 2 bases, there was a span of 16 bases. In germline, CDR1 is MNHEY, CDR2 SMNVEV (reference sequence). This CDR3 reads CASAGIRTPYEQYF. The CDR3 DNA is TGTGCCAGCGCAGGCATAAGAACTCCCTACGAGCAGTACTTC.

V and J are TRBV9 and TRBJ2-7, with 7 bases identical to TRBD1. CDR3 length equals 15 residues. The germline V gene has CDR1 SGDLS and CDR2 YYNGEE. J lost 2 bases, V lost 0 bases, and 5 bases had no gene match. The CDR3 DNA reads TGTGCCAGCAGCGTAGCCGGGACAGAAGCCTACGAGCAGTACTTC. The encoded protein is CASSVAGTEAYEQYF.

Worth noting for this clone: The same CDR3 also results from other DNA sequences found in this sample. The CDR3 nucleotides read TGTGCCAGCAGCCAAGAAACCGCGGCAACTAATGAAAAACTGTTTTTT. It codes for CASSQETAATNEKLFF. This sequence joins TRBV4-2 and TRBJ1-4; D gene unclear. The CDR3 has 16 residues. Deletions cut 0 bases from V and 0 bases from J, with 8 bases between. CDR1 is LGHNA and CDR2 is YNFKEQ in the germline V gene.

This clone was observed a few times. The chain carries TRBV2 and TRBJ1-2; 7 bases fit TRBD1. The CDR3 has 13 amino acids. Germline V lookup: CDR1 SNHLY, CDR2 FYNNEI. V lost 4 bases to trimming and J lost 3 bases; unmatched junction nucleotides: 2. In DNA form, the CDR3 reads TGTGCCAGCAGTGCAGGGGGAGACTATGGCTACACCTTC. Its protein product is CASSAGGDYGYTF. Full variable domain (rest looked up from reference TRBV2 and TRBJ1-2): EPEVTQTPSHQVTQMGQEVILRCVPISNHLYFYWYRQILGQKVEFLVSFYNNEISEKSEIFDDQFSVERPDGSNFTLKIRSTKLEDSAMYFCASSAGGDYGYTFGSGTRLTVV.

The V and J genes are TRBV2 and TRBJ1-5; perhaps TRBD1 as D (5 bases). The CDR3 is 12 residues long. Trimming took 9 bases from V and 4 from J, leaving 10 bases between them. Germline CDR1 and CDR2: SNHLY and FYNNEI. CDR3: CASRGGNQPQHF. The CDR3 DNA reads TGTGCCAGTCGGGGGGGGAATCAGCCCCAGCATTTT.

The V and J genes are TRBV29-1 and TRBJ2-7, with D hard to call. The CDR3 runs to 13 residues. Trimming removed 3 bases at V and 1 base at J, with 10 bases between. In germline, CDR1 is SQVTM, CDR2 ANQGSEA. The CDR3 spells CSVDSQDSYEQYF. The CDR3 DNA follows: TGCAGCGTTGATTCCCAGGATTCCTACGAGCAGTACTTC.

The V gene is TRBV23-1, the J gene TRBJ1-6, with 9 bases that match TRBD1. TRBV23-1 is assigned to the ORF class and has an uncertain function. Losses at the gene ends were 6 bases for V and 9 bases for J; bases not matched to a gene: 6. This CDR3 region has 14 residues. The CDR3 is CASRPGTGLSPLHF. The CDR3 DNA is TGCGCCAGCAGGCCCGGGACAGGGCTTTCACCCCTCCACTTT.